Sequencing of this TCR beta chain was carried out in a study of T cell changes during pregnancy in multiple sclerosis. Sequencing was performed with immunoSEQ multiplex PCR; in TCRdb, only in-frame clones are kept and a portion is missing. The table has roughly 45,000 clones, 90% seen once. The CDR3 covers 13 residues. V was trimmed by 6 bases and J by 4 bases, leaving 13 bases between them. In germline, CDR1 is PRHDT, CDR2 FYEKMQ (reference sequence). V and J are TRBV13 and TRBJ2-7, with TRBD2 as a possible D gene (5 bases). Sequencing was performed on peripheral blood, taken in the first trimester of pregnancy. This sequence originates from a female donor in good health, enrolled as a control in a pregnancy study. CDR3 amino acids: CASRPAGGYEQYF. The CDR3 DNA reads TGTGCCAGCAGACCCGCGGGTGGGTACGAGCAGTACTTC.